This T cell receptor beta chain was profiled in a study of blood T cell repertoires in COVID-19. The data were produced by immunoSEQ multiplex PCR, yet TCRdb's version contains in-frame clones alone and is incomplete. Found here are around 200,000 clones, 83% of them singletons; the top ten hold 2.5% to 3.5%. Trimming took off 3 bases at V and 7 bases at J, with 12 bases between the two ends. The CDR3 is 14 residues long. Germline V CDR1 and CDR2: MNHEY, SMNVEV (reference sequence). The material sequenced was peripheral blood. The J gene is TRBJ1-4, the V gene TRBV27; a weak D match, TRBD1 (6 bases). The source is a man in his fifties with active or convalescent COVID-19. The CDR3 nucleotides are TGTGCCAGCAGTTTGGGGGGGCTGAGTGAAAAACTGTTTTTT. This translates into CASSLGGLSEKLFF.